This T cell receptor beta chain came from a study of CD8 T cells in ankylosing spondylitis (dated by TCRdb to the late 2010s). Looking at the study overall: T cell receptor beta repertoires were profiled in healthy donors and ankylosing spondylitis patients so that disease-linked TCR variants could be found. The full study cohort was made up of about two dozen ankylosing spondylitis patients and 108 healthy donors. Peripheral blood was sampled, and synovial fluid was also collected from ankylosing spondylitis patients. Findings and caveats that apply to the study as a whole: A TCR beta motif of about 8 highly homologous amino acid variants appeared characteristic of blood from ankylosing spondylitis patients. Some TCR beta motif variants had previously been reported in synovial fluid and blood of reactive arthritis patients, which suggested common disease-initiation mechanisms. Significant enrichment of the disease-linked clones was reported in matched synovial fluid samples from ankylosing spondylitis patients. In peripheral blood, the disease-linked clones were found at relatively low frequencies and had a CD8+ phenotype.

Reads for this sample came from an Illumina HiSeq 2500. Quantitative 5'-RACE with molecular barcodes was the method used to prepare the TCR beta libraries. The study's processing was this. A new computational method, built on a probabilistic model of VDJ rearrangement, was used to identify disease-linked TCR variants. TCRdb reanalyzed the raw reads on its own, using fastp at Q25 for trimming and MiXCR for clone calling, and kept in-frame beta chains. Entries that share a CDR3 protein sequence are merged under the most common genes and DNA. The V and J calls and clone size are TCRdb's, not the authors'. A total of about 480,000 distinct CDR3 sequences appear in this sample, over 15% of them only once. The ten largest clones capture about 0.94% of the sample. V has 0 bases trimmed and J has 4 bases trimmed; junction bases matching no gene number 5. The CDR3 measures 16 amino acids from cysteine to phenylalanine. Only the CDR3 DNA is retained, 48 bases long and in frame from the first base. CDR1 is given as SGDLS and CDR2 as YYNGEE, both from the germline V gene.

The table lists this clonotype with many counts. Its antigen remains undetermined. No base quality values were provided; no much bigger clone lies one nucleotide off. The sequence is built from TRBV9 and TRBJ2-1; 9 central bases correspond to TRBD2. Sequencing was performed on blood, either unsorted or a sorted T cell fraction (not recorded which). The sequence was collected from a male donor with ankylosing spondylitis. The CDR3 reads CASSVGPSGVYNEQFF. Here is the DNA: TGTGCCAGCAGCGTAGGCCCTAGCGGGGTATACAATGAGCAGTTCTTC.